The rows below give T cell receptor beta chains drawn from one sample of a study of Graves' ophthalmopathy and Graves' hyperthyroidism. Via MiXCR, TCRdb re-called the multiplex PCR reads, giving one row per CDR3 protein. Of around 520,000 distinct CDR3 sequences in the sample, about 40% were seen once. Sequencing was carried out using peripheral blood or thyroid tissue (not recorded which). These receptors were obtained from an adult man with Graves' hyperthyroidism. Each CDR3 is given with its conserved first and last residue. A D gene is named only where the DNA matches it firmly. Size values are once, few and many counts, or a class for expanded clones, and some rows have none.

j_gene	v_gene	d_gene	abundance	len	CDR3aa	CDR3nt
TRBJ1-3	TRBV9	TRBD1	-	15	CASSVDRGSGNTIYF	TGTGCCAGCAGCGTGGACAGGGGATCTGGAAACACCATATATTTT
TRBJ2-5	TRBV4-2	TRBD2	many	19	CASSPMGPRLAGTQETQYF	TGTGCCAGCAGCCCAATGGGACCGCGGCTAGCGGGGACCCAAGAGACCCAGTACTTC
TRBJ2-2	TRBV24-1	TRBD2	many	19	CATSTGTSGRAYDTGELFF	TGTGCCACCAGTACGGGGACTAGCGGGAGGGCCTACGACACCGGGGAGCTGTTTTTT
TRBJ2-2	TRBV12-3/TRBV12-4	TRBD2	many	15	CASRVAGGNTGELFF	TGTGCCAGCAGGGTAGCGGGAGGGAACACCGGGGAGCTGTTTTTT
TRBJ1-1	TRBV29-1	-	once	10	CSVVRGEAFF	TGCAGCGTTGTGCGCGGAGAAGCTTTCTTT
TRBJ1-4	TRBV6-6	TRBD1	-	14	CASSSGTGREKLFF	TGTGCCAGCAGTTCAGGGACAGGGCGTGAAAAACTGTTTTTT
TRBJ1-1	TRBV28	-	-	18	CASSLWGEAGSRNTEAFF	TGTGCCAGCAGTTTATGGGGGGAGGCAGGGAGCAGAAACACTGAAGCTTTCTTT
TRBJ1-1	TRBV6-5	TRBD1	-	14	CASSYSSQGAEAFF	TGTGCCAGCAGTTACTCGAGCCAGGGGGCTGAAGCTTTCTTT
TRBJ2-7	TRBV15	-	few	14	CATSRVGPSYEQYF	TGTGCCACCAGCAGAGTGGGGCCTTCCTACGAGCAGTACTTC
TRBJ2-5	TRBV10-3	TRBD2	many	13	CAIRGGLAETQYF	TGTGCCATCAGGGGCGGACTAGCAGAGACCCAGTACTTC
TRBJ2-7	TRBV7-9	TRBD1	-	16	CASSSRQGGSTDTQYF	TGTGCCAGCAGCTCCCGACAGGGGGGCTCCACAGATACGCAGTACTTC
TRBJ1-1	TRBV6-5	TRBD1	many	15	CASSLPGGVSSEAFF	TGTGCCAGCAGTTTACCAGGGGGTGTCTCGTCTGAAGCTTTCTTT
TRBJ1-5	TRBV12-3/TRBV12-4	-	few	17	CASSLSGMLYSNQPQHF	TGTGCCAGCAGTTTATCCGGAATGCTCTATAGCAATCAGCCCCAGCATTTT
TRBJ2-7	TRBV28	-	once	15	CASCSPGPMTYEQYF	TGTGCCAGCTGTAGCCCGGGACCCATGACCTACGAGCAGTACTTC
TRBJ2-5	TRBV7-6	-	-	12	CASFAPRETQYF	TGTGCCAGCTTCGCCCCTAGAGAGACCCAGTACTTC
TRBJ2-2	TRBV12-3/TRBV12-4	-	many	16	CASSRAQVKITGELFF	TGTGCCAGCAGTCGAGCGCAGGTGAAGATCACCGGGGAGCTGTTTTTT
TRBJ1-1	TRBV11-2	TRBD1	many	12	CASSLEGQPHFF	TGTGCCAGCAGCTTAGAGGGACAGCCACACTTCTTT
TRBJ1-3	TRBV7-9	-	many	13	CASSLPPGNTIYF	TGTGCCAGCAGCTTACCCCCTGGAAACACCATATATTTT
TRBJ1-1	TRBV16	-	few	14	CASSARAANTEAFF	TGTGCCAGCAGCGCCAGGGCGGCGAACACTGAAGCTTTCTTT
TRBJ2-5	TRBV19	-	many	13	CASRPGLQETQYF	TGTGCCAGTAGGCCGGGACTGCAAGAGACCCAGTACTTC
TRBJ1-2	TRBV29-1	-	-	11	CSVLGDYGYTF	TGCAGCGTTCTGGGGGACTATGGCTACACCTTC
TRBJ2-7	TRBV13	-	-	19	CASSLGARGRGQSSYEQYF	TGTGCCAGCAGCTTAGGCGCCAGGGGAAGGGGACAAAGCTCCTACGAGCAGTACTTC
TRBJ1-6	TRBV6-6	-	few	18	CASSYALLLGPDNSPLHF	TGTGCCAGCAGTTACGCGTTACTTCTTGGACCCGATAATTCACCCCTCCACTTT
TRBJ1-4	TRBV28	-	few	13	CASREDSVGSLFF	TGTGCCAGCAGGGAGGACAGTGTGGGGTCTCTGTTTTTT
TRBJ1-6	TRBV30	-	-	14	CAWSRKGDLSPLHF	TGTGCCTGGAGCCGTAAGGGGGACCTTTCACCCCTCCACTTT
TRBJ1-3	TRBV7-8	-	-	14	CAWSPVPSGNTIYF	TGTGCCTGGAGTCCAGTTCCGTCTGGAAACACCATATATTTT
TRBJ2-3	TRBV5-1	-	-	13	CASSLEGVPTQYF	TGCGCCAGCAGCTTGGAAGGGGTTCCTACGCAGTATTTT
TRBJ2-5	TRBV7-9	-	many	15	CASSLAEIQQETQYF	TGTGCCAGCAGCTTAGCCGAGATCCAACAAGAGACCCAGTACTTC
TRBJ2-7	TRBV11-2	-	many	15	CASSLGHGQYYEQYF	TGTGCCAGCAGTCTTGGGCACGGACAGTACTACGAGCAGTACTTC
TRBJ1-1	TRBV4-2	-	many	15	CASSQRIAQYTEAFF	TGTGCCAGCAGCCAACGGATAGCTCAGTACACTGAAGCTTTCTTT
TRBJ1-1	TRBV5-1	TRBD1	many	14	CASSGGQKNTEAFF	TGCGCCAGCAGCGGGGGACAGAAGAACACTGAAGCTTTCTTT
TRBJ2-2	TRBV10-3	TRBD1	-	17	CAISESKGGADTGELFF	TGTGCCATCAGTGAGTCGAAAGGGGGCGCAGACACCGGGGAGCTGTTTTTT
TRBJ2-6	TRBV29-1	TRBD1	-	17	CSADAGQGSSGANVLTF	TGCAGCGCAGATGCGGGACAGGGGAGCTCTGGGGCCAACGTCCTGACTTTC
TRBJ2-5	TRBV7-3	TRBD2	-	16	CASSFNIGLGGETQYF	TGTGCCAGCAGTTTTAATATCGGACTAGGAGGAGAGACCCAGTACTTC
TRBJ2-5	TRBV20-1	TRBD2	-	14	CSARSMAGGETQYF	TGCAGTGCTAGAAGCATGGCGGGAGGCGAGACCCAGTACTTC
TRBJ1-4	TRBV5-5	-	few	15	CASSFVGAGNEKLFF	TGTGCCAGCAGCTTTGTAGGGGCTGGGAATGAAAAACTGTTTTTT
TRBJ1-6	TRBV4-1	-	-	14	CASNQVGHDSPLHF	TGCGCCAGCAACCAAGTCGGCCATGATTCACCCCTCCACTTT
TRBJ1-3	TRBV5-1	-	many	16	CASSLGTAASGNTIYF	TGCGCCAGCAGCTTGGGGACGGCGGCTTCTGGAAACACCATATATTTT
TRBJ2-3	TRBV5-1	TRBD1	-	16	CASSLDGTGGTDTQYF	TGCGCCAGCAGCCTAGACGGGACAGGGGGCACAGATACGCAGTATTTT
TRBJ2-2	TRBV30	-	-	14	CAWKIARNTGELFF	TGTGCCTGGAAAATCGCGAGGAACACCGGGGAGCTGTTTTTT
TRBJ2-1	TRBV20-1	-	-	12	CSAYFWTDEQFF	TGCAGTGCTTATTTTTGGACCGATGAGCAGTTCTTC
TRBJ2-7	TRBV7-9	TRBD1	-	16	CASSNYAGTGPHEQYF	TGTGCCAGCAGTAACTACGCCGGGACAGGACCGCACGAGCAGTACTTC
TRBJ2-5	TRBV7-9	-	-	13	CASSYQGKETQYF	TGTGCCAGCAGTTACCAGGGGAAGGAGACCCAGTACTTC
TRBJ1-5	TRBV19	-	-	18	CTSSFGAPQPNSNQPQHF	TGTACCAGTAGTTTTGGGGCCCCGCAACCTAATAGCAATCAGCCCCAGCATTTT
TRBJ1-4	TRBV5-5	TRBD1	-	15	CAPPGRDRENEKLFF	TGTGCCCCCCCCGGGCGGGACAGAGAGAATGAAAAACTGTTTTTT
TRBJ2-5	TRBV7-3	-	many	13	CASSHIYPSAQYF	TGTGCCAGCAGCCATATATACCCCTCGGCCCAGTACTTC
TRBJ1-5	TRBV29-1	TRBD1	-	13	CSVDTGEGQPQHF	TGCAGCGTTGATACAGGGGAAGGTCAGCCCCAGCATTTT
TRBJ2-7	TRBV19	-	many	12	CASKDRLYEQYF	TGTGCCAGTAAGGACAGACTCTACGAGCAGTACTTC
TRBJ2-5	TRBV29-1	TRBD1	-	13	CSSYRGTAETQYF	TGCAGCAGTTACAGGGGGACTGCGGAGACCCAGTACTTC
TRBJ2-7	TRBV6-1	TRBD2	few	16	CASSEGFQRGADEQYF	TGTGCCAGCAGTGAAGGTTTCCAGCGGGGGGCCGACGAGCAGTACTTC
TRBJ1-2	TRBV7-3	-	-	14	CASRNPAVVNGYTF	TGTGCCAGCAGAAACCCGGCGGTGGTCAATGGCTACACCTTC
TRBJ1-6	TRBV5-4	-	many	14	CASSLGTYNSPLHF	TGTGCCAGCAGCTTGGGGACCTATAATTCACCCCTCCACTTT
TRBJ1-4	TRBV28	-	many	14	CASSNSGVREKLFF	TGTGCCAGCAGTAACTCAGGGGTACGAGAAAAACTGTTTTTT
TRBJ1-1	TRBV15	-	many	13	CATRTRGNTEAFF	TGTGCCACCAGGACAAGGGGGAACACTGAAGCTTTCTTT
TRBJ2-5	TRBV14	TRBD2	-	18	CASSQVGAGGLAGETQYF	TGTGCCAGCAGCCAAGTAGGAGCGGGAGGACTAGCAGGAGAGACCCAGTACTTC
TRBJ1-6	TRBV7-3	-	-	15	CASSGGDLSNSPLHF	TGTGCCAGCAGCGGAGGGGATTTATCTAATTCGCCCCTCCACTTT
TRBJ1-4	TRBV7-8	-	many	15	CASSLARGSNEKLFF	TGTGCCAGCAGCTTAGCGAGGGGGTCTAATGAAAAACTGTTTTTT